This entry describes one T cell receptor beta chain. The data derive from a study of OX40 agonist ivuxolimab in advanced cancers. TCRdb's table, derived via immunoSEQ multiplex PCR, lists solely in-frame clones and lacks some. The repertoire has 60,000 or so clones, about 90% of them found once; the top ten carry about 13%. Trimming took off 6 bases at V and 4 bases at J, with 25 bases between the two ends. This CDR3 comprises 18 residues. Germline-derived CDR1 and CDR2 are MNHEY and SMNVEV (reference sequence). Specimen: CD4+ or CD8+ T cells sorted from blood, collected in a trial of the OX40 agonist ivuxolimab. This sequence joins TRBV27 and TRBJ1-5; TRBD1 might be the D (5 bases). This TCR was recovered from an adult with an advanced solid tumor such as melanoma, head and neck, liver or kidney cancer. The CDR3 loop reads CASSAHGDLLTTNQPQHF. In DNA, the CDR3 is TGTGCCAGCAGCGCTCACGGGGACCTCCTAACTACTAATCAGCCCCAGCATTTT.